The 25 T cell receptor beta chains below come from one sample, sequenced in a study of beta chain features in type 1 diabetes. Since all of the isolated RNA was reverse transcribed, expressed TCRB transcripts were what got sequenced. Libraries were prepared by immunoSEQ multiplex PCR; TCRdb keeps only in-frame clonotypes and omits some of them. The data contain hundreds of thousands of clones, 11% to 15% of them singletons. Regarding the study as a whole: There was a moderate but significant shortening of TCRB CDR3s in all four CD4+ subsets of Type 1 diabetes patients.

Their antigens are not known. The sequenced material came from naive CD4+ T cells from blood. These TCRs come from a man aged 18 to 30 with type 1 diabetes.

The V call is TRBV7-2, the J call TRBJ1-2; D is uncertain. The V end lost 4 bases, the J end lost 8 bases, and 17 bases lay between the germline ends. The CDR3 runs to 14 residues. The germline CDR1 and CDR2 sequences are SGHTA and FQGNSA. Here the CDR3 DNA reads TGTGCCAGCAGCTCCACCCTCAGAGGCGAGGGCTACACCTTC. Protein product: CASSSTLRGEGYTF.

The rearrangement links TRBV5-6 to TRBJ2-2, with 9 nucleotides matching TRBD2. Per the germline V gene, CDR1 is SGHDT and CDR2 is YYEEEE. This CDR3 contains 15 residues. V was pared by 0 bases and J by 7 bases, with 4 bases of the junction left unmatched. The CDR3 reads CASSLAWTSVGELFF. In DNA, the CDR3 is TGTGCCAGCAGCTTGGCCTGGACTAGCGTCGGGGAGCTGTTTTTT.

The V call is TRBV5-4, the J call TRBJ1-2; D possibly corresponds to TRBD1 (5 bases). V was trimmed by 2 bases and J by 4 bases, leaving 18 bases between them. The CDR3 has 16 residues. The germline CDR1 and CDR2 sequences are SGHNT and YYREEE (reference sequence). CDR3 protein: CASSLTTALTGYGYTF. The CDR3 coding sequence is TGTGCCAGCAGCTTAACGACAGCCCTGACGGGCTATGGCTACACCTTC.

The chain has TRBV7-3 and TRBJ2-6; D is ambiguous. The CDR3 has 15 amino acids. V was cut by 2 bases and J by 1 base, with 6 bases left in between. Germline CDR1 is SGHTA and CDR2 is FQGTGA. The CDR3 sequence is CASSLLGSGANVLTF. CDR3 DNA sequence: TGTGCCAGCAGCTTATTAGGGTCTGGGGCCAACGTCCTGACTTTC.

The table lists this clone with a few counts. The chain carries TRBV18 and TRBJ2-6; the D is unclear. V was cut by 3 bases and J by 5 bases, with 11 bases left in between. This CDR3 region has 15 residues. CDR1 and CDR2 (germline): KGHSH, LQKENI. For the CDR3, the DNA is TGTGCCAGCTCACCCCCCGTTGTGCGGGCCAACGTCCTGACTTTC. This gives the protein CASSPPVVRANVLTF.

The CDR3 spells CASSPRQVDSSTDTQYF. The DNA for the CDR3 is TGCGCCAGCAGCCCTAGACAGGTCGATTCTAGCACAGATACGCAGTATTTT. The V call is TRBV4-3, the J call TRBJ2-3; D might be TRBD1 (6 bases). Trimming left V 4 bases short and J 0 bases short, with 17 bases between. There are 17 residues in the CDR3. Germline-derived CDR1 and CDR2 are LGHNA and YSLEER.

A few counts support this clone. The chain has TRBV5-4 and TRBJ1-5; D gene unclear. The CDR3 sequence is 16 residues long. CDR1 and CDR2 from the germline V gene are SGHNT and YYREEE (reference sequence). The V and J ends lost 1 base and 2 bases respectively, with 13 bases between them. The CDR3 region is CASSLTTGEGNQPQHF. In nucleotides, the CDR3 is TGTGCCAGCAGCTTGACCACGGGTGAAGGCAATCAGCCCCAGCATTTT.

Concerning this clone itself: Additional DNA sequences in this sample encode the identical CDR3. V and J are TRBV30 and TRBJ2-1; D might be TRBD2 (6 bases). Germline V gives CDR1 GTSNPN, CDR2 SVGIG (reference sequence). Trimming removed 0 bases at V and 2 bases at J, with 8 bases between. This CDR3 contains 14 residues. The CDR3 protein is CAWSVRLAYNEQFF. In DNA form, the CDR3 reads TGTGCCTGGAGTGTAAGACTAGCCTACAATGAGCAGTTCTTC.

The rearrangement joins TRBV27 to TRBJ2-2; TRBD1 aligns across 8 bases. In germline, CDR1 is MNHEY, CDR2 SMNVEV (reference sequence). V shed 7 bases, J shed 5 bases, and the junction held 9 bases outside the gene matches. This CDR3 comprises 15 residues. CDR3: CASNTHQGATGELFF. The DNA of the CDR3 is TGTGCCAGCAATACTCACCAGGGGGCAACCGGGGAGCTGTTTTTT.

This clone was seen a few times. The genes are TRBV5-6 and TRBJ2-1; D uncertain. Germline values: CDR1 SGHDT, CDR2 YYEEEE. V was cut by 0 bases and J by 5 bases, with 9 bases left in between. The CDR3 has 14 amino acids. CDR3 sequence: CASSLAATHNEQFF. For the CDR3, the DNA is TGTGCCAGCAGCTTGGCCGCTACCCACAATGAGCAGTTCTTC. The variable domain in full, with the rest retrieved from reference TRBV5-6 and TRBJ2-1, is DAGVTQSPTHLIKTRGQQVTLRCSPKSGHDTVSWYQQALGQGPQFIFQYYEEEERQRGNFPDRFSGHQFPNYSSELNVNALLLGDSALYLCASSLAATHNEQFFGPGTRLTVL.

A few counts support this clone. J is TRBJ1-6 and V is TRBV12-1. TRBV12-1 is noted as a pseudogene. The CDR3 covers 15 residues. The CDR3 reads CASSQAGGGTSPLHF. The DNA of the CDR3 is TGTGCCAGCAGCCAAGCAGGAGGGGGAACCTCACCCCTCCACTTT.

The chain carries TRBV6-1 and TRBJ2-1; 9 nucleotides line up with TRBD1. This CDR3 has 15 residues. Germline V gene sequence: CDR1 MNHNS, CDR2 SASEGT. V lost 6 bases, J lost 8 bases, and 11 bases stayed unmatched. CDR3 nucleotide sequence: TGTGCCAGCAGGACACAGGGGGCGAGGGTCCATGAGCAGTTCTTC. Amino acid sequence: CASRTQGARVHEQFF.

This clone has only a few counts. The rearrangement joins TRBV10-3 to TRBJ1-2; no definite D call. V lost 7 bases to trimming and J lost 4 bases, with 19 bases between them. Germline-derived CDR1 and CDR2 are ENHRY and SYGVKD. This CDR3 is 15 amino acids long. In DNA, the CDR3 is TGTGCCATCATGGAAGCTCCGAGCGTTGGCTATGGCTACACCTTC. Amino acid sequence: CAIMEAPSVGYGYTF.

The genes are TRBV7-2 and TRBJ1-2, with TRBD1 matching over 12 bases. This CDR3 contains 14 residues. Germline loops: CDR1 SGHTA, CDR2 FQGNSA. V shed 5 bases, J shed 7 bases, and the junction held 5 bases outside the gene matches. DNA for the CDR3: TGTGCCAGCAGCCCCGGGACAGGGGGCTTTGGCTACACCTTC. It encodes CASSPGTGGFGYTF.

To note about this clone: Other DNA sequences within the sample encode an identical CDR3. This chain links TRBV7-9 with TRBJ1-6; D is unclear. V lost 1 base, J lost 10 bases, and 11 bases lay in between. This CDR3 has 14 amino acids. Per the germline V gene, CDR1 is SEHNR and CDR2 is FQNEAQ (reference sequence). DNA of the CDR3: TGTGCCAGCAGCTTAGAGGGAAGCGGGTCACCCCTCCACTTT. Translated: CASSLEGSGSPLHF.

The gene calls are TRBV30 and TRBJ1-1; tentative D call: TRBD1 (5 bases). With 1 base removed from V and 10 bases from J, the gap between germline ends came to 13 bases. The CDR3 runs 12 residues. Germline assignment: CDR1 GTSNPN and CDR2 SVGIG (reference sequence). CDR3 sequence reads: CAWSAGFRAAFF. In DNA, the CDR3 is TGTGCCTGGAGTGCAGGGTTTCGCGCAGCTTTCTTT.

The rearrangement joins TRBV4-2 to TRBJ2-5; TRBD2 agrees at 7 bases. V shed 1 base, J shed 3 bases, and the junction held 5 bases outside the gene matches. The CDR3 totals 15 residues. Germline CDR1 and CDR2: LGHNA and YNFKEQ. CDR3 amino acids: CASSQGASGEETQYF. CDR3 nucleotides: TGTGCCAGCAGCCAAGGTGCTAGCGGAGAAGAGACCCAGTACTTC.

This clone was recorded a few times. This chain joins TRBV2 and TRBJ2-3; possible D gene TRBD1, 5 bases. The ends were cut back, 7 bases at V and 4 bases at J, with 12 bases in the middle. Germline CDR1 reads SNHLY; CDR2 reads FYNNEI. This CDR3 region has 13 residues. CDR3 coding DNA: TGTGCCAGCAAGTACAGGTCTCCAGATACGCAGTATTTT. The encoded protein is CASKYRSPDTQYF.

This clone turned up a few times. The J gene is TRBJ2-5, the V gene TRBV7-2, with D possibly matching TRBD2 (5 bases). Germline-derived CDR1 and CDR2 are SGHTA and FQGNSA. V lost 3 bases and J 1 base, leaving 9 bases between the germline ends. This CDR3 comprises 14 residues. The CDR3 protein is CASSFISGQETQYF. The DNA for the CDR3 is TGTGCCAGCAGCTTTATAAGCGGCCAAGAGACCCAGTACTTC.

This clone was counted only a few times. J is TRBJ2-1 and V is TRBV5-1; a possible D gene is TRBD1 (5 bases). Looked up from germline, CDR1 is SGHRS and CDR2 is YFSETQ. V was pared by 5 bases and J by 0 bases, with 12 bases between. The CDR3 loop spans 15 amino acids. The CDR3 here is CASSWGGSSYNEQFF. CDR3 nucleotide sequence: TGCGCCAGCAGTTGGGGCGGAAGCTCCTACAATGAGCAGTTCTTC.

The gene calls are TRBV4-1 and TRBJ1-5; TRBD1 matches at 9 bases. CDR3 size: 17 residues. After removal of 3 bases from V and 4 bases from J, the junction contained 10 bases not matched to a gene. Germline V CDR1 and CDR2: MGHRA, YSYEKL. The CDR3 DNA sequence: TGCGCCAGCAGCCACCGCATCCGGGACAGGGCTAATCAGCCCCAGCATTTT. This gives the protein CASSHRIRDRANQPQHF.

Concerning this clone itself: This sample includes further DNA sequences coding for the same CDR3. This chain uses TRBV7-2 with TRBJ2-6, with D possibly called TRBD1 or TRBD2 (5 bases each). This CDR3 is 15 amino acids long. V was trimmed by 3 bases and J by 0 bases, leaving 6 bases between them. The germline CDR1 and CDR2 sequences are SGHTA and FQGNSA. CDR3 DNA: TGTGCCAGCAGCTTCGGGACCTCTGGGGCCAACGTCCTGACTTTC. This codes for CASSFGTSGANVLTF.

The CDR3 region is CASGLAARTDTQYF. In DNA form, the CDR3 reads TGTGCCTCGGGACTGGCGGCACGCACAGATACGCAGTATTTT. The rearrangement joins TRBV30 to TRBJ2-3; D is possibly TRBD2 (6 bases). V was pared by 7 bases and J by 1 base, with 15 bases between. Germline loops: CDR1 GTSNPN, CDR2 SVGIG (reference sequence). The length of the CDR3 is 14 residues.

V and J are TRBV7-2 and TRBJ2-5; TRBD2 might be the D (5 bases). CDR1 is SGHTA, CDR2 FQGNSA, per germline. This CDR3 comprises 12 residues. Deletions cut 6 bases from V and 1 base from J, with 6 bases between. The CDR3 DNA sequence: TGTGCCAGCAGGGACTTCCAAGAGACCCAGTACTTC. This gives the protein CASRDFQETQYF.

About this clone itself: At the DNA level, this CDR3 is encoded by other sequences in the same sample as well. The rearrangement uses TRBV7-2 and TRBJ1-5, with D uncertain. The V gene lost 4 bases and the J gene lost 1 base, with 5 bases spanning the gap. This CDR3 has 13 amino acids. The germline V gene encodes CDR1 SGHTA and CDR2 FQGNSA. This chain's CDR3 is CASSSRSNQPQHF. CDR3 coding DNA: TGTGCCAGCAGCTCCCGGAGCAATCAGCCCCAGCATTTT.